Shown below are 21 T cell receptor beta chains from a single sample sequenced in a study of CD8 T cells in ankylosing spondylitis. The study, taken as a whole, reports: Apparently characteristic of ankylosing spondylitis blood was a TCR beta motif (under ten highly homologous variants).

TCRdb re-called the 5' RACE reads with MiXCR, one entry per CDR3 protein. The sample has more than 650,000 distinct CDR3 sequences, 12% seen once. No antigen is known for these receptors. Sequenced input: blood, either unsorted or a sorted T cell fraction (not recorded which). These receptors came from a male donor with ankylosing spondylitis.

This chain connects TRBV29-1 to TRBJ1-1; unclear D gene. V lost 3 bases and J lost 1, with 9 bases in between. CDR3 length: 13 amino acids. Germline V lookup: CDR1 SQVTM, CDR2 ANQGSEA. CDR3 bases: TGCAGCGTTGACAACAGAAGGAACACTGAAGCTTTCTTT. Encoded protein: CSVDNRRNTEAFF.

This chain connects TRBV10-3 to TRBJ2-7, with 7 bases identical to TRBD1. Germline CDR1 ENHRY, CDR2 SYGVKD. CDR3 length: 14 residues. The junction had 6 bases not matched to a gene; V was cut back by 2 bases and J by 5 bases. Written as DNA, the CDR3 is TGTGCCATCAGTGAGGGGCAGGGGGTTGACGAGCAGTACTTC. It encodes CAISEGQGVDEQYF.

This clonotype was seen only a few times. This chain connects TRBV20-1 to TRBJ2-7; D perhaps matches TRBD1 (6 bases). This CDR3 region has 15 residues. The V gene lost 4 bases and the J gene lost 0 bases, with 16 bases spanning the gap. Germline V lookup: CDR1 DFQATT, CDR2 SNEGSKA (reference sequence). This CDR3 reads CSANPGQSSSYEQYF. Written as DNA, the CDR3 is TGCAGTGCTAATCCCGGACAGTCCAGCTCCTACGAGCAGTACTTC.

This clonotype was counted a few times. The rearrangement joins TRBV20-1 to TRBJ1-1, with a weak D call TRBD1 (6 bases). Per the germline V gene, CDR1 is DFQATT and CDR2 is SNEGSKA (reference sequence). The CDR3 has 15 amino acids. V was trimmed by 3 bases and J by 4 bases, leaving 18 bases between them. CDR3 sequence (DNA): TGCAGTGCTAGTGACAGACGAAAGGGGGGCACTGAAGCTTTCTTT. Its translation: CSASDRRKGGTEAFF.

The V and J genes are TRBV20-1 and TRBJ2-7, with TRBD2 identical over 10 bases. The CDR3 spans 17 residues. CDR1 and CDR2 from the germline V gene are DFQATT and SNEGSKA (reference sequence). Trimming cost V 4 bases and J 3 bases; bases outside gene matches: 15. CDR3 amino acids: CSATNLLLAGERYEQYF. The DNA for the CDR3 is TGCAGTGCTACAAACTTGCTTCTAGCGGGAGAACGCTACGAGCAGTACTTC.

This chain connects TRBV6-2 or TRBV6-3 to TRBJ1-1; no reliable D call. The CDR3 spans 14 residues. V was shortened by 6 bases and J by 11 bases, with 22 bases between the two germline ends. Germline assignment: CDR1 MNHEY and CDR2 SVGEGT. CDR3: CASSRTQTLVAAFF. CDR3 coding DNA: TGTGCCAGCAGCCGCACGCAGACTCTGGTGGCGGCTTTCTTT.

The chain couples TRBV20-1 to TRBJ1-5, with TRBD1 matching over 8 bases. After removal of 4 bases from V and 4 bases from J, the junction contained 6 bases not matched to a gene. The CDR3 sequence is 14 residues long. Per germline, CDR1 DFQATT and CDR2 SNEGSKA (reference sequence). CDR3 sequence: CSATPDRGNQPQHF. The CDR3 nucleotides are TGCAGTGCTACCCCTGACAGGGGAAATCAGCCCCAGCATTTT.

V usage is TRBV10-3 and J usage is TRBJ2-1; 10 bases match TRBD2. Germline V gene lookup returns CDR1 ENHRY and CDR2 SYGVKD. The CDR3 consists of 17 residues. Unmatched junction bases numbered 15, after V lost 5 bases and J lost 8 bases. CDR3 in amino acids: CAISPRGPSGSDDEQFF. The CDR3 nucleotides read TGTGCCATCAGTCCCCGAGGTCCTAGCGGGAGCGACGATGAGCAGTTCTTC.

This clonotype was observed at least ten times. The rearrangement uses TRBV27 and TRBJ1-1; D not resolved. This CDR3 region has 15 residues. Trimming took off 2 bases at V and 1 base at J, with 11 bases between the two ends. CDR1 MNHEY and CDR2 SMNVEV come from the germline V gene (reference sequence). The CDR3 sequence: CASSLRAAGNTEAFF. The CDR3 DNA reads as TGTGCCAGCAGTTTACGGGCAGCGGGGAACACTGAAGCTTTCTTT.

The chain links TRBV10-2 to TRBJ2-3; D is possibly TRBD1 or TRBD2 (5 bases each). CDR3 length: 15 residues. V lost 3 bases to trimming and J lost 3 bases, with 13 bases between them. Germline lookup yields CDR1 WSHSY and CDR2 SAAADI. The CDR3 nucleotides are TGCGCCAGCAGTGATTGGGGGATAGGAACAGATACGCAGTATTTT. Translated: CASSDWGIGTDTQYF.

In its sample, this clonotype was seen many times. The rearrangement links TRBV5-1 to TRBJ1-1; 8 bases map to TRBD1. The V gene end was trimmed by 4 bases and the J gene end by 14 bases; junction bases not matched to a gene: 10. Looked up from germline, CDR1 is SGHRS and CDR2 is YFSETQ. The CDR3 extends over 12 amino acids. CDR3 DNA: TGCGCCAGCAGCCTAGGGACAGGTGGTCGATTCTTT. Its protein is CASSLGTGGRFF.

This clonotype has more than one count but fewer than ten. The rearrangement uses TRBV5-1 and TRBJ2-1, with D possibly TRBD1 on 5 matching bases. The CDR3 extends over 16 amino acids. V lost 3 bases to trimming and J lost 0 bases, with 13 bases between them. The germline gives CDR1 SGHRS, CDR2 YFSETQ. CDR3 protein: CASSWEQEPSYNEQFF. DNA of the CDR3: TGCGCCAGCAGCTGGGAACAGGAACCCTCCTACAATGAGCAGTTCTTC.

This clonotype appeared a few times. The CDR3, as DNA: TGCGCCAGCAGCTTGGGTACAGTTACAACCTACGAGCAGTACTTC. It specifies CASSLGTVTTYEQYF. The chain employs TRBV5-1 and TRBJ2-7; no reliable D call. V was cut by 0 bases and J by 2 bases, with 12 bases left in between. In germline, CDR1 is SGHRS, CDR2 YFSETQ. This CDR3 comprises 15 residues.

V usage is TRBV20-1 and J usage is TRBJ1-5; D call uncertain. The CDR3 has 13 residues. V was shortened by 4 bases and J by 5 bases, with 12 bases between the two germline ends. Per germline, CDR1 DFQATT and CDR2 SNEGSKA (reference sequence). CDR3 sequence (DNA): TGCAGTGCTATCGGGGTCCTCGATCAGCCCCAGCATTTT. It is translated as CSAIGVLDQPQHF.

Only a few counts were recorded for this clonotype. The chain couples TRBV15 to TRBJ2-2; the D is unclear. V lost 0 bases, J lost 8 bases, and 7 bases lay in between. The germline CDR1 and CDR2 sequences are LNHNV and YYDKDF (reference sequence). The CDR3 contains 13 residues. CDR3 DNA: TGTGCCACCAGCAGAGATACGCAAGGGGAGCTGTTTTTT. Its protein product is CATSRDTQGELFF.

The chain has TRBV20-1 and TRBJ2-5; TRBD2 is a possible D gene (7 bases). This CDR3 is built from 14 residues. CDR1 and CDR2 from the germline V gene are DFQATT and SNEGSKA (reference sequence). V was shortened by 6 bases and J by 5 bases, with 19 bases between the two germline ends. CDR3 coding DNA: TGCAGTGCCTGGAGTCTGAGGGGGGGGGAGACCCAGTACTTC. Its translation is CSAWSLRGGETQYF.

The table lists this clonotype with a few counts. This rearrangement joins TRBV4-3 to TRBJ1-1, with 8 nucleotides matching TRBD1. CDR3 size: 14 residues. V shed 8 bases and J 0 bases; nucleotides not matched to a gene: 5. From germline, CDR1 is LGHNA and CDR2 YSLEER. In nucleotides, the CDR3 is TGCGCCAGCCGGGGGACAGGAATGAACACTGAAGCTTTCTTT. Translation gives CASRGTGMNTEAFF.

This clonotype was recorded many times. The V gene is TRBV29-1, the J gene TRBJ1-2; 8 bases agree with TRBD1. The CDR3 totals 12 residues. V lost 5 bases to trimming and J lost 8 bases; unmatched junction nucleotides: 7. CDR1 is SQVTM, CDR2 ANQGSEA, per germline. The CDR3 sequence is CSVLTGDRGYTF. The CDR3 DNA is TGCAGCGTTCTGACAGGGGACAGGGGCTACACCTTC.

This clonotype was detected a few times. The CDR3 spells CASNRGQGNHEQYF. CDR3 DNA sequence: TGTGCCAGCAACAGGGGACAGGGTAACCACGAGCAGTACTTC. This chain connects TRBV6-2 or TRBV6-3 to TRBJ2-7, with 9 bases aligning to TRBD1. Germline loops: CDR1 MNHEY, CDR2 SVGEGT. Trimming cost V 7 bases and J 5 bases; bases outside gene matches: 9. This CDR3 region has 14 residues.

Many counts were recorded for this clonotype. This chain joins TRBV28 and TRBJ1-4; 7 nucleotides match TRBD1. J lost 5 bases, V lost 7 bases, and 22 bases had no gene match. The CDR3 contains 19 residues. From germline, CDR1 is MDHEN and CDR2 SYDVKM. The CDR3 spells CASTPLGEGASMGNEKLFF. CDR3 nucleotides: TGTGCCAGCACCCCCCTTGGAGAGGGGGCGTCGATGGGGAATGAAAAACTGTTTTTT. Full variable domain (outside the CDR3, taken from reference TRBV28 and TRBJ1-4): DVKVTQSSRYLVKRTGEKVFLECVQDMDHENMFWYRQDPGLGLRLIYFSYDVKMKEKGDIPEGYSVSREKKERFSLILESASTNQTSMYLCASTPLGEGASMGNEKLFFGSGTQLSVL.

This clonotype was seen at least ten times. The V gene is TRBV5-1, the J gene TRBJ1-1, with 10 bases aligning to TRBD1. V shed 3 bases and J 0 bases; nucleotides not matched to a gene: 8. Germline V gives CDR1 SGHRS, CDR2 YFSETQ. The CDR3 is made up of 17 amino acids. This CDR3 reads CASSSGQGTLMNTEAFF. CDR3 DNA sequence: TGCGCCAGCAGCTCGGGACAGGGGACTCTCATGAACACTGAAGCTTTCTTT.